The source of this T cell receptor beta chain is a study of blood T cell repertoires in COVID-19 (dated by TCRdb to the early 2020s). Some background on the complete study: Collaborator samples came from the United States, Italy and Spain and covered acute and convalescent phases of COVID-19. A freely available public database, intended as a resource for researchers studying the immune response to SARS-CoV-2, is where the repertoires were released. A de-identified subject ID, COVID-19 status, age in years and sex were almost always included in the sample metadata. Subjects who had been exposed to COVID-19, were actively infected with it, or had recovered from it provided the deeply sampled blood TCRbeta repertoires that made up the dataset. The prospective study material was composed of cDNA or gDNA derived from T cells, B-cell-depleted T cells, or PBMCs. Samples came from the ongoing ImmuneRACE study (first 160 participants) plus 1,254 subjects from 6 global collaborators. Where available, HLA class I and class II types were obtained from metadata supplied by the sample provider rather than from assay-based typing. The research as a whole found: Clinical and demographic metadata were provided uncurated, with the amount varying by source and participant.

Its CDR3 holds 15 amino acids, cysteine through phenylalanine. Only the CDR3 region is kept as DNA, spanning 45 bases read in frame from base 1. V loses 5 bases of germline sequence and J loses 5 bases, and the interval between the two ends is 18 bases. The germline V gene (reference sequence) sets CDR1 to SGHKS and CDR2 to YYEKEE. The immunoSEQ Assay, a bias-controlled multiplex PCR, was used to amplify TCRbeta CDR3 regions from genomic DNA. Per the authors' processing: Nucleated cell counts per sample were estimated from amplification of reference gene primers within the assay. Sequence reads were collapsed and filtered to measure the absolute abundance of every unique TCRbeta CDR3 rearrangement. Productive Simpson clonality was computed per sample as the square root of Simpson's diversity index over productive rearrangements. TCRdb carries this immuneACCESS record with in-frame sequences only. Its versions omit some clonotypes, under half of them owing to an unresolved V gene in the studies checked, with the rest unexplained. V and J calls and clone size come straight from that table; D and trimming were deduced from the DNA. Across this sample there are fewer than 400,000 clones, with more than 85% seen only once. Around 3% of the sample comes from the top ten.

Each collaborating institution followed its own protocols to collect whole blood in K2EDTA tubes. For TCRbeta analysis, collaborators shipped samples as frozen whole blood, isolated PBMCs, or DNA extracted from either of those sample types. As for this clone: The antigen it binds to is not known. One base away there is no much larger clone; base qualities are not given.

What was sequenced was peripheral blood. The rearranged chain carries TRBV5-5 and TRBJ2-3; TRBD2 is perhaps the D gene, given 6 matching bases. This sequence was found in a human donor in a cohort sampled during active COVID-19. The CDR3 protein sequence reads: CASRSAGPEGDTQYF. The nucleotide sequence reads as follows: TGTGCCAGCAGGTCCGCGGGACCGGAGGGAGATACGCAGTATTTT. With the rest looked up from the reference TRBV5-5 and TRBJ2-3 genes rather than sequenced, the full variable domain is DAGVTQSPTHLIKTRGQQVTLRCSPISGHKSVSWYQQVLGQGPQFIFQYYEKEERGRGNFPDRFSARQFPNYSSELNVNALLLGDSALYLCASRSAGPEGDTQYFGPGTRLTVL.